The source of this T cell receptor (beta chain) is a study of human T cells and chemical hapten exposure. This sample's time point: patch test 1, 2 weeks after DPC sensitization. As to treatment: therapeutic diphenylcyclopropenone sensitization with weekly scalp DPC. TCRdb re-derived calls from the RACE reads in MiXCR, one entry per CDR3 protein. The sample has just under 350,000 distinct CDR3 sequences, under 8% seen once. This clonotype has at least ten counts. The source of this sequence is a woman aged 18-29 years with alopecia areata. Some clones in this sample may be carry-over from other donors' samples. Specimen: whole blood, collected in connection with sensitization to the hapten diphenylcyclopropenone (DPC).

In DNA form, the CDR3 reads TGCGCCAGCAGCCAAGATCCAGGTCGGTATGAGCAGTTCTTC. Protein sequence: CASSQDPGRYEQFF. The chain uses TRBV4-1 and TRBJ2-1; no definite D call. This CDR3 is built from 14 residues. V lost 0 bases and J lost 8, with 11 bases in between. CDR1 and CDR2 (germline): MGHRA, YSYEKL.